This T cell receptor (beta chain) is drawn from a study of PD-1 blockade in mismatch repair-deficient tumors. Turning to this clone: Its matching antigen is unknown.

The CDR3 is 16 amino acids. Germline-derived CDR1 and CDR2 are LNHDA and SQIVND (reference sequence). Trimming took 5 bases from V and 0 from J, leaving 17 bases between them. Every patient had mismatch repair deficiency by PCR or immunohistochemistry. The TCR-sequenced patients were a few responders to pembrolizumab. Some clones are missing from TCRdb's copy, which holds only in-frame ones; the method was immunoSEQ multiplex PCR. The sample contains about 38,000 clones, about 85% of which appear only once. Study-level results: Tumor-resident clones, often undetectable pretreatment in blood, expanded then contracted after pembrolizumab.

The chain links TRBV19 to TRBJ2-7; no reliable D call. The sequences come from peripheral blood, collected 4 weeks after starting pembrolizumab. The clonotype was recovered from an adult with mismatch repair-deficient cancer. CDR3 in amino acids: CASSSIEAGGSYEQYF. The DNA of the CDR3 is TGTGCCAGTAGTTCCATTGAGGCAGGCGGCTCCTACGAGCAGTACTTC.